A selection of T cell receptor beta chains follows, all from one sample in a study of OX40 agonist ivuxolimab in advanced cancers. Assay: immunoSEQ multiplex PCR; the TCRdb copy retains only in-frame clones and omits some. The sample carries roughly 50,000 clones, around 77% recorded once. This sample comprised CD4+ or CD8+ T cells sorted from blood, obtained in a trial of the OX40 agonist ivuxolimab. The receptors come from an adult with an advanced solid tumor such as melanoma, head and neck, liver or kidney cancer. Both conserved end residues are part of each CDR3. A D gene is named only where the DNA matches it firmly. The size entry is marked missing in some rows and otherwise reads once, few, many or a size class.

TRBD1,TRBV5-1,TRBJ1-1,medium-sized,CASSSGEDRGKTEAFF,TGCGCCAGCAGCTCTGGAGAGGACAGGGGAAAGACTGAAGCTTTCTTT
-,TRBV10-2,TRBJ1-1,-,CASSGDRYTEAFF,TGCGCCAGCAGTGGCGACAGATACACTGAAGCTTTCTTT
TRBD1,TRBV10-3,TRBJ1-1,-,CAISGPGGKGTEAFF,TGTGCCATCAGTGGACCAGGGGGAAAGGGCACTGAAGCTTTCTTT
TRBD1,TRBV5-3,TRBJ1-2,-,CARSLAGGQGRNGYTF,TGTGCCAGAAGCTTGGCCGGGGGACAGGGAAGGAATGGCTACACCTTC
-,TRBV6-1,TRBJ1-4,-,CASSEQPTNEKLFF,TGTGCCAGCAGTGAACAGCCAACTAATGAAAAACTGTTTTTT
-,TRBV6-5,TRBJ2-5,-,CATQSVGETQYF,TGTGCCACCCAATCGGTCGGGGAGACCCAGTACTTC
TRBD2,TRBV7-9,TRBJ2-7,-,CASSPSGGPTYEQYF,TGTGCCAGCAGCCCTAGCGGGGGGCCGACCTACGAGCAGTACTTC
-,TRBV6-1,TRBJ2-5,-,CASTPQESETQYF,TGTGCCAGCACCCCACAGGAAAGCGAGACCCAGTACTTC
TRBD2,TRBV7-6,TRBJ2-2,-,CASSLAFGTSGGFTGELFF,TGTGCCAGCAGCTTAGCCTTTGGGACTAGCGGGGGATTCACCGGGGAGCTGTTTTTT
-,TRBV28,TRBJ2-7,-,CASSLGRLSGGSSGYEQYF,TGTGCCAGCAGTTTAGGCCGGTTAAGCGGAGGGAGCTCCGGCTACGAGCAGTACTTC
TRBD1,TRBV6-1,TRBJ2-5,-,CASGTGGKETQYF,TGTGCCAGTGGGACAGGGGGAAAGGAGACCCAGTACTTC
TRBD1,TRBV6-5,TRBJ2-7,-,CASMDRAPYEQYF,TGTGCCAGCATGGACAGGGCCCCCTACGAGCAGTACTTC
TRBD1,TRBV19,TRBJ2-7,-,CASSFRTGGSYEQYF,TGTGCCAGTAGTTTCCGGACAGGGGGCTCCTACGAGCAGTACTTC
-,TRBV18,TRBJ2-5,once,CASSPPLQETQYF,TGTGCCAGCTCACCACCACTCCAAGAGACCCAGTACTTC
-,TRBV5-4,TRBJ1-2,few,CASTRPIPNYGYTF,TGTGCCAGCACCAGACCGATACCTAACTATGGCTACACCTTC
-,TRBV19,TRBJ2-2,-,CASSPGLGAGELFF,TGTGCCAGTAGTCCCGGACTGGGCGCCGGGGAGCTGTTTTTT
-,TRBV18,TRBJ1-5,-,CASSPNRGNQPQHF,TGTGCCAGCTCACCAAACCGCGGCAATCAGCCCCAGCATTTT
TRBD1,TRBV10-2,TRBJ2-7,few,CASSEGTVAYEQYF,TGCGCCAGCAGTGAGGGGACAGTAGCCTACGAGCAGTACTTC
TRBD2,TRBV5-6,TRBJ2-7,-,CASSLWGGRPYEQYF,TGTGCCAGCAGCTTGTGGGGCGGGAGGCCCTACGAGCAGTACTTC
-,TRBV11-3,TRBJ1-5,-,CASSLGGDSNQPQHF,TGTGCCAGCAGCTTAGGGGGGGATAGCAATCAGCCCCAGCATTTT
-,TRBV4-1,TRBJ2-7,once,CASSQDPGAGDYEQYF,TGCGCCAGCAGCCAAGATCCGGGCGCTGGAGACTACGAGCAGTACTTC
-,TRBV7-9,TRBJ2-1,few,CASSTRMAEALNEQFF,TGTGCCAGCAGCACCCGCATGGCGGAAGCCCTCAATGAGCAGTTCTTC
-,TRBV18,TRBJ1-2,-,CASSPQDLRGGYTF,TGTGCCAGCTCACCGCAGGACCTGCGGGGTGGCTACACCTTC
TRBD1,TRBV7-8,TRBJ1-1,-,CASRQGQGDTEAFF,TGTGCCAGCAGACAGGGGCAGGGGGACACTGAAGCTTTCTTT
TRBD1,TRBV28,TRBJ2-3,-,CASRLSGTGGTDTQYF,TGTGCCAGCAGGCTATCCGGGACAGGGGGCACAGATACGCAGTATTTT
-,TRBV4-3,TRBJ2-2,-,CASSGLGPNTGELFF,TGCGCCAGCAGCGGCCTCGGCCCGAACACCGGGGAGCTGTTTTTT
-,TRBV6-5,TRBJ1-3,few,CASSYSEGSGNTIYF,TGTGCCAGCAGTTACTCGGAGGGGTCTGGAAACACCATATATTTT
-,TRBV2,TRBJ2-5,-,CASSDQIAAAAQYF,TGTGCCAGCAGTGATCAGATTGCGGCGGCGGCCCAGTACTTC
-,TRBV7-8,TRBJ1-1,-,CASSLRPITNTEAFF,TGTGCCAGCAGCTTGAGGCCGATAACGAACACTGAAGCTTTCTTT
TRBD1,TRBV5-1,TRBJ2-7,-,CASSLEGAGGSYEQYF,TGCGCCAGCAGCTTGGAAGGGGCAGGGGGCTCGTACGAGCAGTACTTC
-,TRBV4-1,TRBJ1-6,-,CASSLPQGRNSPLHF,TGCGCCAGCAGCCTCCCTCAGGGACGGAATTCACCCCTCCACTTT
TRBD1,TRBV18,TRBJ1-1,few,CASSRTGGGMNTEAFF,TGTGCCAGCTCACGTACAGGGGGGGGCATGAACACTGAAGCTTTCTTT
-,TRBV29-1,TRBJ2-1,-,CSVDSYNEQFF,TGCAGCGTTGACAGCTACAATGAGCAGTTCTTC
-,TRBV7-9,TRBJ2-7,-,CASSRSLYEQYF,TGTGCCAGCAGCCGGTCACTCTACGAGCAGTACTTC
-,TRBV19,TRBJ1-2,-,CASNQGQGPGYTF,TGTGCCAGTAACCAAGGTCAGGGGCCTGGCTACACCTTC
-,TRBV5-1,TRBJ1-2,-,CASSDISFGYTF,TGCGCCAGTTCCGACATAAGCTTTGGCTACACCTTC
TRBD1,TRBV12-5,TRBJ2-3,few,CASGLGTGSTDTQYF,TGTGCTAGTGGTTTAGGGACAGGGTCCACAGATACGCAGTATTTT
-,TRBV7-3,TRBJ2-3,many,CASSTTGSGGATDTQYF,TGTGCCAGCAGCACCACGGGTAGCGGAGGGGCAACAGATACGCAGTATTTT
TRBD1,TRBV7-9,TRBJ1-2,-,CASRRTGFEGYTF,TGTGCCAGCAGGCGGACAGGCTTCGAAGGCTACACCTTC
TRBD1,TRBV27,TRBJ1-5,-,CASSLQGDRNQPQHF,TGTGCCAGCAGTTTACAGGGGGATCGCAATCAGCCCCAGCATTTT
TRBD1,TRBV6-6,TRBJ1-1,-,CASSIDNRGNTEAFF,TGTGCCAGCAGTATCGATAACAGGGGGAACACTGAAGCTTTCTTT
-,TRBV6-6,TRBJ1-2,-,CASSPGGGYGYTF,TGTGCCAGCAGCCCGGGGGGAGGTTATGGCTACACCTTC
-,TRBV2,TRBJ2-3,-,CASSVDTSTDTQYF,TGTGCCAGCAGTGTGGACACTAGCACAGATACGCAGTATTTT
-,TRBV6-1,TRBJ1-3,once,CASSEREGSGNTIYF,TGTGCCAGCAGTGAAAGGGAGGGTTCTGGAAACACCATATATTTT
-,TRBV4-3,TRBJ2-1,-,CASSQDGGGDNEQFF,TGCGCCAGCAGCCAAGACGGAGGGGGGGACAATGAGCAGTTCTTC
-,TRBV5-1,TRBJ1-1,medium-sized,CASSLASGLGGFF,TGCGCCAGCAGCTTGGCCTCTGGTCTCGGGGGTTTCTTT
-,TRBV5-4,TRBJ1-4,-,CASSRPGDNEKLFF,TGTGCCAGCAGCCGCCCTGGGGATAATGAAAAACTGTTTTTT
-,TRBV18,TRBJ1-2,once,CASSPGSLNYGYTF,TGTGCCAGCTCACCAGGAAGCCTTAACTATGGCTACACCTTC
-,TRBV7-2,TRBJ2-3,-,CASSSLRGGITDTQYF,TGTGCCAGCAGCTCCCTAAGGGGAGGCATCACAGATACGCAGTATTTT
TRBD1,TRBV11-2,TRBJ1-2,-,CASSNTGGGIYGYTF,TGTGCCAGCAGCAACACAGGGGGCGGTATCTATGGCTACACCTTC
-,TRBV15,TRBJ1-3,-,CATSRLSGNTIYF,TGTGCCACCAGCAGGCTATCTGGAAACACCATATATTTT
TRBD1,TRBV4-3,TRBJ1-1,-,CASSRQGATGGEAFF,TGCGCCAGCAGCCGTCAGGGGGCGACCGGGGGTGAAGCTTTCTTT
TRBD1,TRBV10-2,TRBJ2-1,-,CASRTGGPYNEQFF,TGCGCCAGCAGGACAGGGGGCCCCTACAATGAGCAGTTCTTC
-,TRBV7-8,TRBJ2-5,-,CASSSGETQYF,TGTGCCAGCAGCTCAGGGGAGACCCAGTACTTC
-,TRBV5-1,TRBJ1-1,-,CASSVSPRGVGTEAFF,TGCGCCAGCAGCGTATCCCCGAGGGGGGTAGGGACTGAAGCTTTCTTT
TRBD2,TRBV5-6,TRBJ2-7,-,CASSSTTGTSPLEQYF,TGTGCCAGCAGCTCTACTACCGGGACTAGTCCCCTCGAGCAGTACTTC
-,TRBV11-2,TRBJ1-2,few,CASSLRALDYGYTF,TGTGCCAGCAGCTTACGGGCGCTGGACTATGGCTACACCTTC